The source of this TCR beta chain is a study of T cell repertoires in cytomegalovirus infection. At the level of the study: CMV infection and matching HLA type were both indicated by public TCR beta signatures.

The V end was cut by 4 bases, the J end by 5 bases, with 20 bases between. The V gene's germline CDR1 is SGDLS and CDR2 YYNGEE. The CDR3 covers 16 residues. TCRdb re-called the reads with MiXCR, one entry per CDR3 protein. The data hold 740,000 or so distinct CDR3 sequences, with about a third observed a single time. The study, taken as a whole, reports: The ex vivo response showed dominance by HLA-C-restricted CMV-specific TCR beta clonotypes.

This clonotype was observed a few times. The antigen is not known. The sample comprised PBMCs. The chain combines TRBV9 with TRBJ2-3; D might be TRBD2 (6 bases). The TCR sequence derives from a human donor in good health (CMV status not recorded). Some clones in this sample may be carry-over from other donors' samples. CDR3 sequence: CASSPLSGEAEDTQYF. CDR3 coding DNA: TGTGCCAGCAGCCCCCTCTCGGGGGAGGCTGAAGATACGCAGTATTTT.